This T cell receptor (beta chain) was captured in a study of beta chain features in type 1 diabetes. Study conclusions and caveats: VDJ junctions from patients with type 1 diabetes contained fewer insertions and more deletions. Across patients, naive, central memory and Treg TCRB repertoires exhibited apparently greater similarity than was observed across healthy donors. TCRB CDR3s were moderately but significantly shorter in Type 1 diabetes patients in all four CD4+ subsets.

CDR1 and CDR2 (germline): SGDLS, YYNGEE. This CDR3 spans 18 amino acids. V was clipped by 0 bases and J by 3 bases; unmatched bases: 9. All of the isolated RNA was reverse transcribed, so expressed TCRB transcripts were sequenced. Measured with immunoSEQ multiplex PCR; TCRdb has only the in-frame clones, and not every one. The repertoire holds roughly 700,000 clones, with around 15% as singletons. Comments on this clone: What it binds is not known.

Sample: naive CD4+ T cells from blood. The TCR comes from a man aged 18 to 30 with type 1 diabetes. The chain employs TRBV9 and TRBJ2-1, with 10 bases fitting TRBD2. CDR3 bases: TGTGCCAGCAGCGTAGGGCTAGCGGGGGATCTGTTCTACAATGAGCAGTTCTTC. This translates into CASSVGLAGDLFYNEQFF.